The 18 T cell receptor beta chains listed next were all sequenced from one sample in a study of shared clonotypes between healthy human individuals. The protocol was immunoSEQ multiplex PCR, while the TCRdb copy is restricted to in-frame clones and leaves out a portion. The data show a few million clones, around 92% seen once. Sequencing was carried out using naive CD4+ T cells from PBMCs. The subset was: CD45RA+ positively selected. These receptors originate from a man younger than 30 in good health. Some clones in this sample may be carry-over from other donors' samples.

As to this clone: In the same sample, other DNA sequences code for this CDR3. The chain links TRBV7-9 to TRBJ1-5, with D maybe TRBD1 (5 bases). Looked up from germline, CDR1 is SEHNR and CDR2 is FQNEAQ (reference sequence). With 4 bases removed from V and 4 bases from J, the gap between germline ends came to 8 bases. The CDR3 is 13 residues long. The CDR3 nucleotides are TGTGCCAGCAGCTCTGGGGGAAATCAGCCCCAGCATTTT. This codes for CASSSGGNQPQHF. The full variable domain, rest sourced from reference TRBV7-9 and TRBJ1-5, is DTGVSQNPRHKITKRGQNVTFRCDPISEHNRLYWYRQTLGQGPEFLTYFQNEAQLEKSRLLSDRFSAERPKGSFSTLEIQRTEQGDSAMYLCASSSGGNQPQHFGDGTRLSIL.

This clone turned up a few times. The chain carries TRBV28 and TRBJ1-1, with D unresolved. CDR1 and CDR2 (germline): MDHEN, SYDVKM. The V end lost 5 bases, the J end lost 7 bases, and 17 bases lay between the germline ends. The CDR3 length is 14 residues. Here the CDR3 reads CASSRDPRGDEAFF. The CDR3 DNA reads as TGTGCCAGCAGTCGTGACCCTCGCGGCGATGAAGCTTTCTTT.

The chain joins TRBV7-6 to TRBJ2-1; a weak D match, TRBD1 (7 bases). This CDR3 region has 19 residues. V lost 2 bases and J 0 bases, leaving 20 bases between the germline ends. Germline CDR1 reads SGHVS; CDR2 reads FNYEAQ. Written as DNA, the CDR3 is TGTGCCAGCAGCTTACCCCAAACAGGGGCCGGGAGCTCCTACAATGAGCAGTTCTTC. This encodes CASSLPQTGAGSSYNEQFF.

The chain carries TRBV10-3 and TRBJ2-1, with 9 bases aligning to TRBD2. This CDR3 contains 15 residues. V gave up 6 bases and J gave up 8 bases; unmatched junction bases: 11. CDR1 and CDR2 from the germline V gene are ENHRY and SYGVKD. The CDR3 DNA sequence: TGTGCCATCAGCGGGGGGCTAGCGGGGTTCGATGAGCAGTTCTTC. Its protein is CAISGGLAGFDEQFF.

This clone showed up just once. V is TRBV29-1 and J is TRBJ2-3; TRBD1 or TRBD2 may be the D gene (5 bases each). The germline CDR1 and CDR2 sequences are SQVTM and ANQGSEA. The CDR3 runs 14 residues. Trimming shortened V by 6 bases and J by 2 bases, and 15 bases separated the two germline ends. CDR3 region: CSVSGTANTDTQYF. CDR3 DNA sequence: TGCAGCGTGTCCGGGACGGCAAACACAGATACGCAGTATTTT.

V and J are TRBV28 and TRBJ1-1, with 8 bases aligning to TRBD1. CDR1 MDHEN and CDR2 SYDVKM come from the germline V gene. The junction had 11 bases not matched to a gene; V was cut back by 10 bases and J by 1 base. This CDR3 has 15 amino acids. The CDR3 spells CATRTGTGWNTEAFF. DNA of the CDR3: TGTGCCACCCGGACAGGGACGGGATGGAACACTGAAGCTTTCTTT.

The genes are TRBV7-2 and TRBJ2-1; 12 positions match TRBD2. The germline CDR1 and CDR2 sequences are SGHTA and FQGNSA. The CDR3 loop spans 17 amino acids. The ends lost 5 bases at V and 7 bases at J; junction bases unmatched: 12. The chain's CDR3 is CASSHGLAGWDANEQFF. The CDR3, as DNA: TGTGCCAGCAGCCACGGACTAGCGGGATGGGATGCGAATGAGCAGTTCTTC.

The CDR3 nucleotides read TGTGCCAGCAGCTTTCAGGGGCCTGCCTCAGGTGGCTACACCTTC. It codes for CASSFQGPASGGYTF. This chain joins TRBV7-3 and TRBJ1-2; perhaps TRBD1 as D (6 bases). Germline assignment: CDR1 SGHTA and CDR2 FQGTGA. The CDR3 covers 15 residues. Trimming took off 3 bases at V and 7 bases at J, with 18 bases between the two ends.

The chain joins TRBV28 to TRBJ2-7, with 10 bases aligning to TRBD2. Per germline, CDR1 MDHEN and CDR2 SYDVKM. CDR3 length: 15 residues. Losses at the gene ends were 2 bases for V and 4 bases for J; bases not matched to a gene: 5. The CDR3 DNA reads as TGTGCCAGCAGTTTAGCATCTAGCGGGAGATACGAGCAGTACTTC. It is translated as CASSLASSGRYEQYF.

Concerning this clone: This specimen includes other DNA sequences encoding the same CDR3. The chain uses TRBV5-1 and TRBJ2-5, with D perhaps matching TRBD1 or TRBD2 (5 bases each). Germline CDR1 SGHRS, CDR2 YFSETQ. The CDR3 has 13 residues. Between the trimmed V and J ends, which lost 1 base and 5 bases, there was a span of 9 bases. CDR3 nucleotide sequence: TGCGCCAGCAGCTTGATGGGGGTTGAGACCCAGTACTTC. This encodes CASSLMGVETQYF.

V usage is TRBV7-3 and J usage is TRBJ1-1, with 8 bases fitting TRBD1. The germline CDR1 and CDR2 sequences are SGHTA and FQGTGA. This CDR3 is built from 13 residues. Trimming removed 4 bases from V and 4 bases from J; junction bases left unmatched: 2. The DNA for the CDR3 is TGTGCCAGCAGCTACGACAGGGGCACTGAAGCTTTCTTT. Translation: CASSYDRGTEAFF.

In regard to this clone: Additional DNA sequences in this sample encode the identical CDR3. V gene TRBV7-8 combines with J gene TRBJ2-7, with no clear D. V lost 1 base, J lost 4 bases, and 2 bases lay in between. The CDR3 covers 11 residues. The germline V gene encodes CDR1 SGHVS and CDR2 FQNEAQ. CDR3 protein: CASSLDYEQYF. The CDR3 DNA reads as TGTGCCAGCAGCTTAGATTACGAGCAGTACTTC.

The V call is TRBV4-1, the J call TRBJ2-3; 9 bases line up with TRBD1. The CDR3 has 16 amino acids. The V gene end was trimmed by 0 bases and the J gene end by 3 bases; junction bases not matched to a gene: 4. CDR1 MGHRA and CDR2 YSYEKL come from the germline V gene. This CDR3 reads CASSQETGGRTDTQYF. The CDR3 DNA reads as TGCGCCAGCAGCCAAGAGACAGGGGGAAGGACAGATACGCAGTATTTT.

This clone occurred once. The chain joins TRBV5-6 to TRBJ2-5; TRBD2 aligns across 9 bases. The J call is uncertain, as TRBJ2-7 better fits the DNA end. The CDR3 contains 15 residues. Per the germline V gene, CDR1 is SGHDT and CDR2 is YYEEEE. This chain's CDR3 is CASSLVSSGIYEQYF. DNA for the CDR3: TGTGCCAGCAGCTTGGTTTCTAGCGGGATTTACGAGCAGTACTTC.

This rearrangement joins TRBV4-3 to TRBJ2-1; perhaps D is TRBD1 or TRBD2 (5 bases each). In germline, CDR1 is LGHNA, CDR2 YSLEER. Trimming removed 4 bases from V and 4 bases from J, with 11 bases in between. This CDR3 is 14 amino acids long. The CDR3 is CASSRDGLYNEQFF. The DNA of the CDR3 is TGCGCCAGCAGCCGGGACGGATTATACAATGAGCAGTTCTTC.

The CDR3: CASSLRAGETYGYTF. CDR3 bases: TGCGCCAGCAGCTTGCGAGCAGGCGAAACATATGGCTACACCTTC. The chain uses TRBV5-1 and TRBJ1-2; D unresolved. The CDR3 is 15 residues long. From germline, CDR1 is SGHRS and CDR2 YFSETQ. The germline V and J ends were trimmed by 1 base and 5 bases, with 15 bases remaining between them.

V is TRBV19 and J is TRBJ2-7; 10 bases match TRBD2. This CDR3 spans 14 amino acids. V gave up 6 bases and J gave up 5 bases; unmatched junction bases: 7. Germline loops: CDR1 LNHDA, CDR2 SQIVND (reference sequence). CDR3: CASRAGTSVDEQYF. In DNA form, the CDR3 reads TGTGCCAGTAGGGCCGGGACTAGCGTCGACGAGCAGTACTTC.

This clone has just a few counts. The chain recombines TRBV29-1 with TRBJ1-2; 7 bases map to TRBD1. The germline CDR1 and CDR2 sequences are SQVTM and ANQGSEA. V lost 7 bases and J lost 8; bases outside the gene matches: 7. The length of the CDR3 is 11 residues. The CDR3 coding sequence is TGCAGCGACCGACAGGGTAGCGGCTACACCTTC. The encoded protein is CSDRQGSGYTF.